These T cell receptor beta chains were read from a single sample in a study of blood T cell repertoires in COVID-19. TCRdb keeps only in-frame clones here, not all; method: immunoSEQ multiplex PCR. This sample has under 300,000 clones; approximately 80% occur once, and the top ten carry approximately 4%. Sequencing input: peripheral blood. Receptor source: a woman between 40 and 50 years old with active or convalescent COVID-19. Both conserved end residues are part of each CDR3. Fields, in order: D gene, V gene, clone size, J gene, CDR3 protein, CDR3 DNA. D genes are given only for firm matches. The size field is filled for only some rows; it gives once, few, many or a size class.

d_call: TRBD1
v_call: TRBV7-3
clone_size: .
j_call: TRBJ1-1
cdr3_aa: CASSLTGKDTEAFF
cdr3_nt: TGTGCCAGCAGCCTGACAGGGAAGGACACTGAAGCTTTCTTT

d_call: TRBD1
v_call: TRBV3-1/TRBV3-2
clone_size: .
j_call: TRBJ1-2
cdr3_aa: CASSIRGQVGDGYTF
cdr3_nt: TGTGCCAGCAGCATCCGAGGACAGGTAGGAGATGGCTACACCTTC

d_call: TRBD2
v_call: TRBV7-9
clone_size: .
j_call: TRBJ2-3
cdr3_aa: CASSLAAGGSTDTQYF
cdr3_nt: TGTGCCAGCAGCTTAGCAGCGGGGGGCAGCACAGATACGCAGTATTTT

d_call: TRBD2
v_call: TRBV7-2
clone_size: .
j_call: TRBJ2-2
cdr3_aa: CASLGKRGGTGELFF
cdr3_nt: TGTGCCAGCCTTGGAAAGCGGGGGGGGACCGGGGAGCTGTTTTTT

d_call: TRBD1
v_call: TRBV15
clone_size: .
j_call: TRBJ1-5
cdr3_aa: CATSRGQGSSETQHF
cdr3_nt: TGTGCCACCAGCAGAGGACAGGGGAGTTCCGAGACCCAGCATTTT

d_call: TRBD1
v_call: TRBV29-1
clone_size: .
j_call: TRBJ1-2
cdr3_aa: CSVDTGGRYGYTF
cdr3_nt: TGCAGCGTGGACACAGGGGGAAGGTATGGCTACACCTTC

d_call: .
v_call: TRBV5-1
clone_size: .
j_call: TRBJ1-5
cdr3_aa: CASSPEGRSNQPQHF
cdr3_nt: TGCGCCAGCAGCCCAGAGGGCCGGAGCAATCAGCCCCAGCATTTT

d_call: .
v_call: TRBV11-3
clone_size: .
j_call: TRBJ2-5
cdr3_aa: CASSLQGQETQYF
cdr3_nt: TGTGCCAGCAGCTTACAGGGCCAAGAGACCCAGTACTTC

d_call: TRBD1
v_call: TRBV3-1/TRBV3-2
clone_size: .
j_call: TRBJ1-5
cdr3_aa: CASSQQATGVQPQHF
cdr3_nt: TGTGCCAGCAGCCAACAGGCCACAGGGGTTCAGCCCCAGCATTTT

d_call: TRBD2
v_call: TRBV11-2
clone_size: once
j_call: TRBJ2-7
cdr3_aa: CASRGLAGGFYEQYF
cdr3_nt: TGTGCCAGCAGGGGACTAGCGGGGGGGTTCTACGAGCAGTACTTC

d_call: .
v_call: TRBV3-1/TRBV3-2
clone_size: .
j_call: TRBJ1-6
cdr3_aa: CASSQFGGGSPLHF
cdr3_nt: TGTGCCAGCAGCCAATTTGGGGGGGGTTCACCCCTCCACTTT

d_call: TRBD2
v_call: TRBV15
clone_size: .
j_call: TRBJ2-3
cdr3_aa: CATSREAGGPDTQYF
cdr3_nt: TGTGCCACCAGCAGAGAAGCGGGGGGGCCAGATACGCAGTATTTT

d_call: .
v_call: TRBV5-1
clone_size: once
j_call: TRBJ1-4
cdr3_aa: CASSLDTGSSLFF
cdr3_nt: TGCGCCAGCAGCTTGGATACGGGATCTTCGCTGTTTTTT

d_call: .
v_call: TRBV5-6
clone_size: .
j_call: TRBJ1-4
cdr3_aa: CASSFKQGGEKLFF
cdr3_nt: TGTGCCAGCAGCTTTAAACAGGGCGGTGAAAAACTGTTTTTT

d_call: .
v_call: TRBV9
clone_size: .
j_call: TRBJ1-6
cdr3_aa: CASSQDEGLDSPLHF
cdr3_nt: TGTGCCAGCAGCCAGGATGAGGGTTTGGATTCACCCCTCCACTTT

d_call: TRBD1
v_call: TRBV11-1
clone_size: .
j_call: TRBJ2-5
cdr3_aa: CASSLADREVQYF
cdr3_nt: TGTGCCAGCAGCTTAGCGGACAGGGAGGTCCAGTACTTC

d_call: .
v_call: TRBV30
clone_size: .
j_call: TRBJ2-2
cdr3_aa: CAWSVILGRNTGELFF
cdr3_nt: TGTGCCTGGAGTGTAATCTTGGGCAGGAACACCGGGGAGCTGTTTTTT

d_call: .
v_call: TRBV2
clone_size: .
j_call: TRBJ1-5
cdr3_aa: CASRDLGGNQPQHF
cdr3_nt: TGTGCCAGCAGGGATCTAGGGGGAAATCAGCCCCAGCATTTT